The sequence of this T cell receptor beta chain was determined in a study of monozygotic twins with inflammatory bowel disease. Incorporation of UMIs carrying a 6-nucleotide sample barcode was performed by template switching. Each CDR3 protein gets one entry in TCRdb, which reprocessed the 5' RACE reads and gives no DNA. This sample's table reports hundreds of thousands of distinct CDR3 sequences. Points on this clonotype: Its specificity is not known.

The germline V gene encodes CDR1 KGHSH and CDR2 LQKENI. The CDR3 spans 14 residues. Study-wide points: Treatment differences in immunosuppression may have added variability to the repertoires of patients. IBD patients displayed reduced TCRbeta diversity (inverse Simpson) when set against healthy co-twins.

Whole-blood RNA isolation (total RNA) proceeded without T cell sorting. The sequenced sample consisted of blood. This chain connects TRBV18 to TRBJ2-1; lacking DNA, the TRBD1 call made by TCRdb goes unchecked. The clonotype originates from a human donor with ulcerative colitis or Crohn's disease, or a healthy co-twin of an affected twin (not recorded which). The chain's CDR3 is CASSPGRENNEQFF.